This T cell receptor beta chain appears in the sequencing data of a study of T cell repertoires in cytomegalovirus infection. The length of the CDR3 is 13 residues. The junction had 3 bases not matched to a gene; V was cut back by 4 bases and J by 4 bases. Germline V gives CDR1 SGHDT, CDR2 YYEEEE. TCRdb redid the calling of the reads with MiXCR, one entry per CDR3 protein. The sample has approximately 750,000 distinct CDR3 sequences, less than 40% seen once. The chain uses TRBV5-6 and TRBJ2-3, with 7 bases identical to TRBD1. The sequencing input was PBMCs. The sequence was obtained from a human donor in good health (CMV status not recorded). Some clones in this sample may be carry-over from other donors' samples. Here the CDR3 reads CASSTGVADTQYF. The CDR3 coding sequence is TGTGCCAGCAGCACAGGGGTAGCAGATACGCAGTATTTT.